This T cell receptor beta chain originates from a study of CD8 T cells in ankylosing spondylitis. General study findings and limits: Matched ankylosing spondylitis synovial fluid reportedly contained a significantly enriched population of disease-linked clones.

This CDR3 spans 15 amino acids. The ends lost 0 bases at V and 5 bases at J; junction bases unmatched: 5. CDR1 and CDR2 from the germline V gene are SGDLS and YYNGEE. Using its own MiXCR run on the 5' RACE reads, TCRdb lists one record per CDR3 protein. The sample includes about 42,000 distinct CDR3 sequences, 2.7% seen only once; the top ten take 4.6%. This clonotype occurred many times. No antigen is known for it. Sequenced sample: blood, either unsorted or a sorted T cell fraction (not recorded which). This chain uses TRBV9 with TRBJ1-1, with TRBD1 identical over 9 bases. This TCR derives from a male donor with ankylosing spondylitis or in good health (not recorded which). DNA of the CDR3: TGTGCCAGCAGCGTAGAGGGACAGGGATCGACTGAAGCTTTCTTT. The encoded protein is CASSVEGQGSTEAFF.